This note documents a single T cell receptor beta chain sequence. Its antigen is currently unknown. This record comes from a study of T cell clones after liver transplantation. Study at large: TCRbeta sequencing after a pre-transplant mixed lymphocyte reaction identified graft-donor-reactive clones, later tracked in post-transplant blood. At least one year of complete immunosuppression withdrawal without enzymes over twice normal defined tolerance. Study results and limitations: Compared with third party-reactive sequences, donor-reactive ones declined more, independent of withdrawal success. Graft donor-reactive T cells possibly entered the graft instead of undergoing deletion.

Sequenced by immunoSEQ multiplex PCR; TCRdb stores in-frame clones only, minus some. Counted here are 65,000 to 95,000 clones, 75% to 85% occurring once; the ten biggest clones make up about 0.6%. CDR3 size: 14 residues. CDR1 is SGHRS and CDR2 is YFSETQ in the germline V gene. V was clipped by 6 bases and J by 0 bases, with 12 bases between them. The sample consisted of CD4+ T cells from blood, taken before liver transplant. This sequence originates from a human donor who received a liver transplant. The chain is built from TRBV5-1 and TRBJ1-2; D is unresolved. The CDR3 DNA is TGCGCCAGCACCGTTTTTGGATCTAACTATGGCTACACCTTC. Protein sequence: CASTVFGSNYGYTF.